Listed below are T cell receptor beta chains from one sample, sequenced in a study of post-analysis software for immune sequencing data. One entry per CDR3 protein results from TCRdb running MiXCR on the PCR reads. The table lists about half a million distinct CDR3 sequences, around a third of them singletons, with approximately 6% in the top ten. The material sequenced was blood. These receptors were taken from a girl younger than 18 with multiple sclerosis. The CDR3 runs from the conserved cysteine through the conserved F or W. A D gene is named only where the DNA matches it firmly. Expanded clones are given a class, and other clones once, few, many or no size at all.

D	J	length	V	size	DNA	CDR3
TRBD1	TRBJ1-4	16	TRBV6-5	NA	TGTGCCAGCAGTTACTTCCGACAGGGGTTTAATGAAAAACTGTTTTTT	CASSYFRQGFNEKLFF
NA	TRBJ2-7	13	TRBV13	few	TGTGCCAGCAGCTTAGGCAGAACAGGCGAGCAGTACTTC	CASSLGRTGEQYF
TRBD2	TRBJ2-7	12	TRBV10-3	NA	TGTGCCATCAACGCGGGGGGCTACGAGCAGTACTTC	CAINAGGYEQYF
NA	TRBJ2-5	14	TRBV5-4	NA	TGTGCCAGCACCTCCGGGTGGGGGAGAGAGACCCAGTACTTC	CASTSGWGRETQYF
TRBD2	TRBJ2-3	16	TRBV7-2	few	TGTGCCAGCAGCTTTCTGACTAGCGGGGTGCGTAATACGCAGTATTTT	CASSFLTSGVRNTQYF
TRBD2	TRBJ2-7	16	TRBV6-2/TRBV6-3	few	TGTGCCAGCAGTCCTCATCGGACTAGCGGACACTACGAGCAGTACTTC	CASSPHRTSGHYEQYF
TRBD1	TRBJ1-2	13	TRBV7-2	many	TGTGCCAGCGAGGACAGGATGATCTATGGCTACACCTTC	CASEDRMIYGYTF
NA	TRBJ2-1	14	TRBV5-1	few	TGCGCCAGCAGCTTAGTGAGGCCTATGGATGAGCAGTTCTTC	CASSLVRPMDEQFF
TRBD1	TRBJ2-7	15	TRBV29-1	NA	TGCAGCGTTGAAGATGGAAGGACAGGGGCCGGCGAGCAGTACTTC	CSVEDGRTGAGEQYF
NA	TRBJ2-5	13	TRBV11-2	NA	TGTGCCGGCAGCACAGGGTTAGTGCAGACCCAGTACTTC	CAGSTGLVQTQYF
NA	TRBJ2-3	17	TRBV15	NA	TGTGCCACCAGCAGAGTAGGCGGTCTTTCTAGCACAGATACGCAGTATTTT	CATSRVGGLSSTDTQYF
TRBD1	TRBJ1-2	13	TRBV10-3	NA	TGTGCCAGCACGGACAGGTTAGAGTCTGGCTACACCTTC	CASTDRLESGYTF
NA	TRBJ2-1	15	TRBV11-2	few	TGTGCCAGCAGGCGAACTGGGAGCTCCTACAATGAGCAGTTCTTC	CASRRTGSSYNEQFF
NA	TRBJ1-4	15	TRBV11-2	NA	TGTGCCAGCAGCTTAGCTGGCAGCCATAATGAAAAACTGTTTTTT	CASSLAGSHNEKLFF
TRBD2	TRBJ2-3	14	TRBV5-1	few	TGCGCCAGCAGCTCTCCGGGGGGGAGCGATACGCAGTATTTT	CASSSPGGSDTQYF
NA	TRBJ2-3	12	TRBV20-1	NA	TGCAGTGCAACCCTAACCCCAGATACGCAGTATTTT	CSATLTPDTQYF
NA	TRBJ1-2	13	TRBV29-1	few	TGCAGCGTTGGGGCCCCAGCAGGGCCTCTCTACACCTTC	CSVGAPAGPLYTF
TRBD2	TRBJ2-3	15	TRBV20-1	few	TGCAGTGGACTAGCGCCTGGACAGAGCACAGATACGCAGTATTTT	CSGLAPGQSTDTQYF
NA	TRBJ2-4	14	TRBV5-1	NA	TGCGCCGGCAGCTACGCAACTCCAACAGACATTCAGTACTTC	CAGSYATPTDIQYF
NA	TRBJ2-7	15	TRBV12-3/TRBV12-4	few	TGTGCCAGCAGTTTAGCAGGGTCGAGCTCCTACGAGCAGTACTTC	CASSLAGSSSYEQYF
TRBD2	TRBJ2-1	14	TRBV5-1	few	TGCGCCAGCAGCTCGGGGGGGCCGAGAAATGAGCAGTTCTTC	CASSSGGPRNEQFF
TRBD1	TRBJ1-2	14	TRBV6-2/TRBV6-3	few	TGTGCCAGCAGTTTTAGGGACAGGGATTATGGCTACACCTTC	CASSFRDRDYGYTF
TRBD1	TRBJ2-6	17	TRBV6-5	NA	TGTGCCAGCAGTTACTCGACAGGGACCTCTGGGGCCAACGTCCTGACTTTC	CASSYSTGTSGANVLTF
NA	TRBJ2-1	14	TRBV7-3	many	TGTGCCAGCAGCTTGGGGGACTGGGACAATGAGCAGTTCTTC	CASSLGDWDNEQFF
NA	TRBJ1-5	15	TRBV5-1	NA	TGCGCCAGCAGCTTCGGGGGCGGTGCGGATCAGCCCCAGCATTTT	CASSFGGGADQPQHF